There are many counts of the clone carrying this T cell receptor (beta chain). Its matching antigen is unknown. Individual cDNA molecules were tagged with unique molecular identifiers. TCRdb reprocessed the 5' RACE reads with MiXCR, giving one entry per CDR3 protein. Of tens of thousands of distinct CDR3 sequences listed, about 2.9% are singletons. The data stem from a study of early T cells in non-severe SARS-CoV-2 infection. Across the whole study: Whole-blood bulk RNA, unsorted, was sequenced, and chains were unpaired. Overall study findings and caveats: VDJdb matching skewed toward anti-spike CD8 responses, missing private and CD4 specificities.

The TCR was taken from an adult who was a healthcare worker with PCR-confirmed SARS-CoV-2 infection or an uninfected control (not recorded which). The sample comprised whole blood.

CDR3 bases: TGTGCCAGCAGCTTGGATAGCGCGTCGAATGAGCAGTTCTTC. Translating gives CASSLDSASNEQFF. The V gene is TRBV7-7, the J gene TRBJ2-1, with D maybe TRBD2 (5 bases). Germline V gives CDR1 SSHAT, CDR2 FNYEAQ (reference sequence). V lost 3 bases and J lost 7, with 13 bases in between. This CDR3 spans 14 amino acids.